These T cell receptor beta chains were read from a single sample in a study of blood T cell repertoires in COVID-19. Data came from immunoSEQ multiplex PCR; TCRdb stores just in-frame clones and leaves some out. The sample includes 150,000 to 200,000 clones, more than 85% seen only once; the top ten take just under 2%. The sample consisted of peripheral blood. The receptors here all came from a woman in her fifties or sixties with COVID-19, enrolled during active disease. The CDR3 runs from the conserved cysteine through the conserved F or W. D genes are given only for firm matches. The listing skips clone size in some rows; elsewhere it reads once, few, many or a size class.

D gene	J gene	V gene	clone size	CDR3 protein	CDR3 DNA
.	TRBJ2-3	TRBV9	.	CASSVLATSTDTQYF	TGTGCCAGCAGCGTATTAGCGACTAGTACAGATACGCAGTATTTT
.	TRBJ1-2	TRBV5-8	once	CASSLESAGAGRGYTF	TGTGCCAGCAGCTTGGAATCGGCAGGCGCGGGAAGGGGCTACACCTTC
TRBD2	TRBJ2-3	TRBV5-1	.	CASSLVPSGGVGTQYF	TGCGCCAGCAGCTTGGTCCCTAGCGGGGGGGTCGGTACGCAGTATTTT
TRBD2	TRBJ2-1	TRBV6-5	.	CASTTTRGGNEQFF	TGTGCCAGCACAACCACCCGGGGGGGAAATGAGCAGTTCTTC
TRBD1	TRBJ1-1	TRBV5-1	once	CASSWRTGRAEAFF	TGCGCCAGCAGCTGGAGGACAGGGAGGGCTGAAGCTTTCTTT
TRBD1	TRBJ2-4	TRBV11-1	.	CASSLAKGWDRVNIQYF	TGTGCCAGCAGCTTAGCGAAGGGCTGGGACAGGGTGAACATTCAGTACTTC
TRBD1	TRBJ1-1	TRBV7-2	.	CASSFPTGVAEAFF	TGTGCCAGCAGCTTCCCGACAGGGGTTGCTGAAGCTTTCTTT
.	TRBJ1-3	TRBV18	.	CASSPLGTETSGNTIYF	TGTGCCAGCTCACCATTGGGGACTGAAACCTCTGGAAACACCATATATTTT
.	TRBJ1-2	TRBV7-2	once	CASSLGAGSNYGYTF	TGTGCCAGCAGCTTAGGGGCAGGCTCTAACTATGGCTACACCTTC
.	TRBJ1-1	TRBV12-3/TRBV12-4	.	CASSLGATEAFF	TGTGCCAGCAGTTTGGGGGCCACTGAAGCTTTCTTT
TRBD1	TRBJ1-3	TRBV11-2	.	CASSFTGTGYGNTIYF	TGTGCCAGCAGCTTTACCGGGACAGGGTATGGAAACACCATATATTTT
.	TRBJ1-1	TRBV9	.	CASSVAMNTEAFF	TGTGCCAGCAGCGTAGCTATGAACACTGAAGCTTTCTTT
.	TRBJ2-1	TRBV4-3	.	CASSQLGTAPYNEQFF	TGCGCCAGCAGCCAACTCGGGACTGCCCCCTACAATGAGCAGTTCTTC
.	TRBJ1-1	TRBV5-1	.	CASSLAGGKATEAFF	TGCGCCAGCAGCTTGGCCGGGGGGAAAGCGACTGAAGCTTTCTTT
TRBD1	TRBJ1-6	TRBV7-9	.	CASSPIGQGNNSPLHF	TGTGCCAGCAGCCCTATTGGACAGGGAAATAATTCACCCCTCCACTTT
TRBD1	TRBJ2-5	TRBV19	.	CASSIHRGQETQYF	TGTGCCAGTAGTATACACAGGGGGCAGGAGACCCAGTACTTC
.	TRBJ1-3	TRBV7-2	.	CASNPSVGAGNTIYF	TGTGCCAGCAACCCCTCCGTGGGAGCTGGAAACACCATATATTTT
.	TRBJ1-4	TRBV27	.	CATSRQSTTNEKLFF	TGTGCCACCAGCCGACAGTCTACAACTAATGAAAAACTGTTTTTT
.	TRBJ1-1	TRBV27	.	CASSLSQGGLIEAFF	TGTGCCAGCAGTTTAAGCCAGGGAGGACTCATTGAAGCTTTCTTT
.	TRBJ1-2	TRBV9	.	CASSVGQGNYGYTF	TGTGCCAGCAGCGTAGGGCAGGGCAACTATGGCTACACCTTC
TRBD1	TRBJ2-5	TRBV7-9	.	CASSFPTGGGETQYF	TGTGCCAGCAGCTTCCCGACAGGGGGCGGGGAGACCCAGTACTTC
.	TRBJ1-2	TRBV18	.	CASSPPDRFKGYTF	TGTGCCAGCTCACCACCCGACAGGTTCAAGGGCTACACCTTC
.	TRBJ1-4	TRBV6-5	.	CASSRSLVNEKLFF	TGTGCCAGCAGCCGATCGTTAGTCAATGAAAAACTGTTTTTT
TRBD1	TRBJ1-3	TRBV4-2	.	CASSQGVPGQTGNTIYF	TGTGCCAGCAGCCAAGGGGTTCCGGGACAGACTGGAAACACCATATATTTT
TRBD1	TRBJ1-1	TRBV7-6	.	CASSLAETGGTEAFF	TGTGCCAGCAGCTTAGCTGAGACAGGGGGCACTGAAGCTTTCTTT
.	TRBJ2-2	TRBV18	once	CASSSAGWKPGELFF	TGTGCCAGCTCCTCGGCAGGATGGAAACCCGGGGAGCTGTTTTTT
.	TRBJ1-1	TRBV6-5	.	CASSQHVNTEAFF	TGTGCCAGCAGTCAACATGTTAACACTGAAGCTTTCTTT
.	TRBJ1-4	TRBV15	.	CATSTGQGWGEKLFF	TGTGCCACCAGCACAGGCCAAGGTTGGGGCGAAAAACTGTTTTTT
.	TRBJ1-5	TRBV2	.	CASKSGNQPQHF	TGTGCCAGCAAGTCGGGGAATCAGCCCCAGCATTTT
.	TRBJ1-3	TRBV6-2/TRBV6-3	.	CASSYVVRSSGNTIYF	TGTGCCAGCAGTTACGTGGTCCGGAGCTCTGGAAACACCATATATTTT
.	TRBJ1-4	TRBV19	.	CASSIPGMVPGNNEKLFF	TGTGCCAGTAGTATTCCAGGGATGGTACCTGGGAATAATGAAAAACTGTTTTTT